Listed below are T cell receptor beta chains from one sample, sequenced in a study of blood T cell repertoires in COVID-19. TCRdb's table, derived via immunoSEQ multiplex PCR, lists solely in-frame clones and lacks some. Among roughly 230,000 clones listed, 70% to 90% were seen once. Sequenced: peripheral blood. Every receptor here comes from a man between 40 and 49 years old with acute or convalescent COVID-19. CDR3s leave out the opening cysteine and the closing phenylalanine or tryptophan.

TRBJ1-2 | TRBV20-1 | SASNPGVQYGYT
TRBJ2-4 | TRBV3-1/TRBV3-2 | ASSQESRQGKNIQY
TRBJ1-3 | TRBV12-3/TRBV12-4 | ASSFEFRTSIY
TRBJ1-2 | TRBV28 | ASSLSRYGYT
TRBJ2-5 | TRBV5-4 | ATNRAGEDQETQY
TRBJ1-1 | TRBV11-2 | ASSLVEGREAF
TRBJ1-5 | TRBV6-5 | ASASAGSGNQPQH
TRBJ1-4 | TRBV7-9 | ASSARTDEKLF
TRBJ2-4 | TRBV5-1 | ASSLAGGENIQY
TRBJ2-3 | TRBV7-3 | ASSFGSGDTQY
TRBJ1-1 | TRBV24-1 | ATSDLQGKGAF
TRBJ1-6 | TRBV10-2 | ASMTGLNSPLH
TRBJ2-4 | TRBV19 | ASKGAGPHIQY
TRBJ1-5 | TRBV2 | ASGRDRGNQPQH
TRBJ2-5 | TRBV6-2/TRBV6-3 | ASSTGQGRETQY
TRBJ1-1 | TRBV28 | AGGVTGVTEAF
TRBJ1-5 | TRBV28 | ASGGPDRGSKPQH
TRBJ2-3 | TRBV7-2 | ASSLAGGSDTQY
TRBJ1-1 | TRBV5-6 | ASSLSNTEAF
TRBJ2-1 | TRBV5-3 | ARNPDGSFCYNEQF
TRBJ1-1 | TRBV18 | ASSPTDTKNTEAF
TRBJ1-6 | TRBV19 | ASSIGGGAVNSPLH
TRBJ1-1 | TRBV6-5 | ASRPTGGSRAF
TRBJ2-7 | TRBV6-1 | ASSEILGQGNEQY
TRBJ1-2 | TRBV30 | AWGVGGARGYT
TRBJ2-3 | TRBV5-1 | ASSSFQDRVPTDTQY
TRBJ2-5 | TRBV4-1 | ASSLKGTGGQETQY
TRBJ2-3 | TRBV14 | ASSSRQGGTDTQY
TRBJ2-2 | TRBV7-3 | ASSFGGTGELF
TRBJ2-3 | TRBV5-8 | ASSLTSGGRDTQY
TRBJ1-6 | TRBV7-2 | ASSLETGTGIFSPLH
TRBJ1-2 | TRBV5-6 | ASSLEDGSGTRYGYT
TRBJ2-5 | TRBV18 | ASSPGTGSPMGETQY
TRBJ1-1 | TRBV5-4 | ASSSKTGKMTEAF
TRBJ2-1 | TRBV5-4 | APAPGSV
TRBJ1-6 | TRBV5-6 | ASNRQGSRNSPLH
TRBJ2-7 | TRBV4-2 | ASSQEFIGTASYEQY
TRBJ2-3 | TRBV28 | ASSLVGAYTDTQY